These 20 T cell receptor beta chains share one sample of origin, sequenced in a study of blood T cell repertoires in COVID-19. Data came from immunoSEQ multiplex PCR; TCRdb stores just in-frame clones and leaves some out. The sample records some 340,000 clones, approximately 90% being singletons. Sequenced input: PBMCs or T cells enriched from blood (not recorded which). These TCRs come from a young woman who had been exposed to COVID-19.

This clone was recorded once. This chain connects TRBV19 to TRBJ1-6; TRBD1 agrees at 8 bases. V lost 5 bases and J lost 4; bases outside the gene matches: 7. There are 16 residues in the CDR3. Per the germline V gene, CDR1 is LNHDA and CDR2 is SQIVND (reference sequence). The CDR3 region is CASSLQGQGYNSPLHF. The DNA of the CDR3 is TGTGCCAGTAGTCTCCAAGGACAGGGTTATAATTCACCCCTCCACTTT.

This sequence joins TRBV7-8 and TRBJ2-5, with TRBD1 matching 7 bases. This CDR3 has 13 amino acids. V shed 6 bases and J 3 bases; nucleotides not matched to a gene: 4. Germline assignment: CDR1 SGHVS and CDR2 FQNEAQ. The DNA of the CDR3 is TGTGCCAGCAGGAAGACAGGGAAAGAGACCCAGTACTTC. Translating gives CASRKTGKETQYF.

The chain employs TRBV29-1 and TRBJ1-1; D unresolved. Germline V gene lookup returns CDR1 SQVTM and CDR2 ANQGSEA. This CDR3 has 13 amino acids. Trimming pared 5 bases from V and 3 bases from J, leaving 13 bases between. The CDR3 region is CSVSYGSDTEAFF. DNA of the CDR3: TGCAGCGTTAGTTATGGGAGCGACACTGAAGCTTTCTTT.

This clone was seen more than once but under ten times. CDR3 DNA sequence: TGTGCCAGCAGCTTAGGCCTCCGCGGAGGGGAGCAGTACTTC. Translated: CASSLGLRGGEQYF. The chain uses TRBV11-2 and TRBJ2-7; possible D gene TRBD2, 6 bases. Germline CDR1 reads SGHAT; CDR2 reads FQNNGV. Between the trimmed V and J ends, which lost 1 base and 7 bases, there was a span of 14 bases. CDR3 length: 14 amino acids.

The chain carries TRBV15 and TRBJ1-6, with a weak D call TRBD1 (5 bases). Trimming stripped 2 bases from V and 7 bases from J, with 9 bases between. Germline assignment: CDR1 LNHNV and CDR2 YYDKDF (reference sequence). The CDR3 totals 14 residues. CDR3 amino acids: CATSRLRQNSPLHF. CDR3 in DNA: TGTGCCACCAGCAGACTTAGACAGAATTCACCCCTCCACTTT.

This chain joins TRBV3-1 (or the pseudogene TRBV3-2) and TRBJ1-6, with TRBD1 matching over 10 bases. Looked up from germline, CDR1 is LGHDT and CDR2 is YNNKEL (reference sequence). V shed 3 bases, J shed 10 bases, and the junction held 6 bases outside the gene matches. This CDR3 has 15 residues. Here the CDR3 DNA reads TGTGCCAGCAGCCAGGGGGACAGGGGCGGGTCACCCCTCCACTTT. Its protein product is CASSQGDRGGSPLHF.

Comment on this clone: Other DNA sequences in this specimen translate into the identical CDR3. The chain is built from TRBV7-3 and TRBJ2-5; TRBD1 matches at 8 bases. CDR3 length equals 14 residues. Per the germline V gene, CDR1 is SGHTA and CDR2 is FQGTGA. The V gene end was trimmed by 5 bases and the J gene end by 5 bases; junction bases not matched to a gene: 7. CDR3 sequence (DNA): TGTGCCAGCAGCCCTGGACAGGGTACGGAGACCCAGTACTTC. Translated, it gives CASSPGQGTETQYF.

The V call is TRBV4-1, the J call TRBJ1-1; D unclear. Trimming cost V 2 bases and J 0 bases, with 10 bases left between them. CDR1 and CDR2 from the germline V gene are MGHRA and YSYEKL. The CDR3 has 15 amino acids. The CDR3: CASSQLRSLNTEAFF. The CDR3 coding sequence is TGCGCCAGCAGCCAACTTCGGAGCTTGAACACTGAAGCTTTCTTT.

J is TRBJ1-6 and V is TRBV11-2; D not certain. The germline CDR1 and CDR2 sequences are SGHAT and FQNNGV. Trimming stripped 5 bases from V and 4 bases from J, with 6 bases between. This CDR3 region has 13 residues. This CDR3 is CASSREYNSPLHF. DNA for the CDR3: TGTGCCAGCAGCCGGGAGTATAATTCACCCCTCCACTTT.

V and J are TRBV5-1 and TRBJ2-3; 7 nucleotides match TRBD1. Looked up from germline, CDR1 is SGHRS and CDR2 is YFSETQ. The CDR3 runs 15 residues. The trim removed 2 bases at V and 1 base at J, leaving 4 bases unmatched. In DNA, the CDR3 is TGCGCCAGCAGCTTCGGTGGGACAGGCACAGATACGCAGTATTTT. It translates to CASSFGGTGTDTQYF.

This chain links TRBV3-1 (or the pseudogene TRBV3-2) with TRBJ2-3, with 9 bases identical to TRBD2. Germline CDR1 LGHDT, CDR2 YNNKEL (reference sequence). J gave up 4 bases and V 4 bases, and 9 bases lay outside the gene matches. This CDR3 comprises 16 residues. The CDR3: CASSRGLAWHPDTQYF. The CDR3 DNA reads TGTGCCAGCAGCCGAGGACTAGCGTGGCACCCAGATACGCAGTATTTT.

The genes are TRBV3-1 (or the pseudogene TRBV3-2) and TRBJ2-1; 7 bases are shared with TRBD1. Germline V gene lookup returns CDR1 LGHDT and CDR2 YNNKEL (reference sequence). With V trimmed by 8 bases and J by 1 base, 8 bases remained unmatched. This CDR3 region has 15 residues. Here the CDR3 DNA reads TGTGCCAGCCTTTTAAGACAGGGATCCTACAATGAGCAGTTCTTC. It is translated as CASLLRQGSYNEQFF.

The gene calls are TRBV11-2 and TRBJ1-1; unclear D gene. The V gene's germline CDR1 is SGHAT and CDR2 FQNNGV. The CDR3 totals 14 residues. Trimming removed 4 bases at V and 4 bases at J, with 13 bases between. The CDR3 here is CASSSRLGSTEAFF. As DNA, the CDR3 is TGTGCCAGCAGCTCCCGGTTGGGGAGCACTGAAGCTTTCTTT.

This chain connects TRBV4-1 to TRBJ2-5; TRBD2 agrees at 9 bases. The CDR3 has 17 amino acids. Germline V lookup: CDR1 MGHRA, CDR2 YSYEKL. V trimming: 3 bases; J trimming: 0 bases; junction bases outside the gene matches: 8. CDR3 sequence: CASSQLAGRGDQETQYF. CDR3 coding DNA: TGCGCCAGCAGCCAGCTAGCGGGGAGGGGGGACCAAGAGACCCAGTACTTC.

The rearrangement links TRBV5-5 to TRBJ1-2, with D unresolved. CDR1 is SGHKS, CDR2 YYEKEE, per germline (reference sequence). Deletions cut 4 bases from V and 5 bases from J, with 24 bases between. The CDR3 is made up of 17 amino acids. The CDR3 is CASSPFGEPFSRYGYTF. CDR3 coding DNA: TGTGCCAGCAGCCCCTTCGGGGAGCCTTTTTCACGGTATGGCTACACCTTC.

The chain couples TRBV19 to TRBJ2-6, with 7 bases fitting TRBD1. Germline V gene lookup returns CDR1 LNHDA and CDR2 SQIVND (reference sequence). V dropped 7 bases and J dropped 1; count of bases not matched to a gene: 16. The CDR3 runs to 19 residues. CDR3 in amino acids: CASIPLGRQGGSGANVLTF. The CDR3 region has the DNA TGTGCCAGTATCCCCCTAGGGAGACAGGGTGGGTCTGGGGCCAACGTCCTGACTTTC.

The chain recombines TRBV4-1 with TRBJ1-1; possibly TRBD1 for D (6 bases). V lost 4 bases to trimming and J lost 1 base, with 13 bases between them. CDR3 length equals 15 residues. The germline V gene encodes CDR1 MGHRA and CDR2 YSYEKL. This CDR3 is CASSRVGGKNTEAFF. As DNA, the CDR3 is TGCGCCAGCAGCCGCGTAGGGGGAAAGAACACTGAAGCTTTCTTT.

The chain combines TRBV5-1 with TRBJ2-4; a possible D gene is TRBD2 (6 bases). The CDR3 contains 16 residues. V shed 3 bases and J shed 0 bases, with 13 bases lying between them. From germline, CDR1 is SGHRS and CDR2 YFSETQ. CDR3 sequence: CASSSDAGLAKNIQYF. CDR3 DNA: TGCGCCAGCAGCTCCGATGCGGGGCTAGCCAAAAACATTCAGTACTTC. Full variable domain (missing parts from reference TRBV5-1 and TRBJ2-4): KAGVTQTPRYLIKTRGQQVTLSCSPISGHRSVSWYQQTPGQGLQFLFEYFSETQRNKGNFPGRFSGRQFSNSRSEMNVSTLELGDSALYLCASSSDAGLAKNIQYFGAGTRLSVL.

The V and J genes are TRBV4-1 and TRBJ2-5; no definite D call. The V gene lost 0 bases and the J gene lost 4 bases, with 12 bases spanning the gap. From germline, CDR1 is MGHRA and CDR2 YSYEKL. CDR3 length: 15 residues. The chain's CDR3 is CASSQEFASGETQYF. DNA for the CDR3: TGCGCCAGCAGCCAAGAGTTTGCTTCGGGAGAGACCCAGTACTTC.

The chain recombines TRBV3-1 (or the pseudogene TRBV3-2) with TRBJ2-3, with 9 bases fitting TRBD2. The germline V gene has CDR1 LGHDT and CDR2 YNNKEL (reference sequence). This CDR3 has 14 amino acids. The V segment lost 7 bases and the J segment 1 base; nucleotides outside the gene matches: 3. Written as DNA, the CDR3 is TGTGCCAGCACACCTAGCGGGGGCACAGATACGCAGTATTTT. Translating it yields CASTPSGGTDTQYF.